A selection of T cell receptor beta chains follows, all from one sample in a study of immune heterogeneity within non-small cell lung tumors. TCRdb fed the multiplex PCR reads into MiXCR, producing one record per CDR3 protein. Seen here are 2,500 to 3,500 distinct CDR3 sequences, around two fifths observed once, and the top ten hold about a fifth. The sample was lung tumor tissue. Every receptor here comes from a woman aged 50 to 60 with non-small cell lung cancer. CDR3s include the opening cysteine and the closing phenylalanine or tryptophan. Fields, in order: V gene, D gene, clone size, J gene, CDR3 DNA, CDR3 protein. A D gene is named only where the DNA matches it firmly. Rows give clone size only sometimes, using once, few, many, or a class for an expanded clone.

TRBV7-3	.	few	TRBJ2-5	TGTGCCAGCAGCTTATCCCCTTTCGGCAGCCAAGAGACCCAGTACTTC	CASSLSPFGSQETQYF
TRBV5-1	.	medium-sized	TRBJ2-7	TGCGCCAGCAGCGGCGGGACTCTATACGAGCAGTACTTC	CASSGGTLYEQYF
TRBV2	TRBD1	medium-sized	TRBJ1-1	TGTGCCAGCTGGGACAGGGCGAACACTGAAGCTTTCTTT	CASWDRANTEAFF
TRBV2	TRBD1	.	TRBJ2-7	TGTGCCAGCAAGTCCGGGACAGGGGCCATTTTCCGCTACGAGCAGTACTTC	CASKSGTGAIFRYEQYF
TRBV19	.	.	TRBJ2-5	TGTGCCAGTAGCCATGCTGAGATCCAGTACTTC	CASSHAEIQYF
TRBV5-1	.	.	TRBJ2-7	TGCGCCAGCATCTTTGTGGTAGGACAGCCGAGTTACGAGCAGTACTTC	CASIFVVGQPSYEQYF
TRBV5-1	.	medium-sized	TRBJ1-6	TGCGCCAGCAGCCCCCTGGGAGGTTCACCCCTCCACTTT	CASSPLGGSPLHF
TRBV15	TRBD2	medium-sized	TRBJ2-3	TGTGCCACCAGCAGAGGGGGACTAGCGGGAGATACGCAGTATTTT	CATSRGGLAGDTQYF
TRBV5-6	.	medium-sized	TRBJ1-1	TGTGCCAGCAGCTTGGCGGGCGCGGACACTGAAGCTTTCTTT	CASSLAGADTEAFF
TRBV29-1	.	medium-sized	TRBJ2-7	TGCAGCGCCCAGACCTGGGCAGGGACCTACGAGCAGTACTTC	CSAQTWAGTYEQYF
TRBV5-1	TRBD1	medium-sized	TRBJ2-3	TGCGCCAGCACGCGGGGACAGGACACAGATACGCAGTATTTT	CASTRGQDTDTQYF